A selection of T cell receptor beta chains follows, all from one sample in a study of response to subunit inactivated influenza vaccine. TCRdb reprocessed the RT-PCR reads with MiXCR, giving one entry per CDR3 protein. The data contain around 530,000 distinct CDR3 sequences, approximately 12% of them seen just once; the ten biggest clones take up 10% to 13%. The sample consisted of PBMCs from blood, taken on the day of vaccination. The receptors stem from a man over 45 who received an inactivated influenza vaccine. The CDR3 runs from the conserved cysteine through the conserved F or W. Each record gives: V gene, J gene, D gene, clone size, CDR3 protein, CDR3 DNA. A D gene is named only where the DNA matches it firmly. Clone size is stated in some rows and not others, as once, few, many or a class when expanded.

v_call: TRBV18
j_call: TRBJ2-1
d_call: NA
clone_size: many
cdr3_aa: CASSPTLQGEQFF
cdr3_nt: TGTGCCAGCTCACCGACGCTTCAGGGGGAGCAGTTCTTC

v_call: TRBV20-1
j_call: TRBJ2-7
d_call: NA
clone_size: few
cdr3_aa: CSASTDSYEQYF
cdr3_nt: TGCAGTGCTTCGACGGACTCCTACGAGCAGTACTTC

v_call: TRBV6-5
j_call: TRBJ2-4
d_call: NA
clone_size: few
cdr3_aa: CASSYGQRGHGAKNIQYF
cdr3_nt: TGTGCCAGCAGTTATGGACAACGCGGGCACGGAGCCAAAAACATTCAGTACTTC

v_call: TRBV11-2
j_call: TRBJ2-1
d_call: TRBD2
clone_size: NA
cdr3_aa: CASSLYLSAGANRNEQFF
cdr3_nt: TGTGCCAGCAGCTTGTATTTATCTGCGGGAGCAAACAGGAATGAGCAGTTCTTC

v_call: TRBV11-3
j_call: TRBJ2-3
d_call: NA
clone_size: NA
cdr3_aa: CASSLVSQGDTQYF
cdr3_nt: TGTGCCAGCAGCTTAGTGAGTCAGGGAGATACGCAGTATTTT

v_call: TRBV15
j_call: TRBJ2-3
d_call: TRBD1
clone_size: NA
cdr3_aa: CATSSGTGGDTQYF
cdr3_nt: TGTGCCACCAGTTCGGGGACAGGGGGCGATACGCAGTATTTT

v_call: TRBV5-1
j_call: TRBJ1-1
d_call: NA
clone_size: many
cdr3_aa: CASSLEPSRTEAFF
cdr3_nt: TGCGCCAGCAGCTTGGAGCCTTCTCGGACTGAAGCTTTCTTT

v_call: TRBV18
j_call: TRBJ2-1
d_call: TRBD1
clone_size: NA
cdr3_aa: CASSPPGTGGNEQFF
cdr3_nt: TGTGCCAGCTCACCACCTGGGACAGGGGGCAATGAGCAGTTCTTC

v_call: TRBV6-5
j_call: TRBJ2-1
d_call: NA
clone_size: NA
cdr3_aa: CASSYGTHNEQFF
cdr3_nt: TGTGCCAGCAGTTACGGGACTCACAATGAGCAGTTCTTC

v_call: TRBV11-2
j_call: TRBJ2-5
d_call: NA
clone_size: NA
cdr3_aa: CASGGKGETQYF
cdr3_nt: TGTGCCAGTGGGGGAAAGGGCGAGACCCAGTACTTC

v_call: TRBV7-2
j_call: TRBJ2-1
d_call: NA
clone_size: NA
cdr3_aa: CASSLSGRLNNEQFF
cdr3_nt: TGTGCCAGCAGCTTAAGCGGGCGATTAAACAATGAGCAGTTCTTC

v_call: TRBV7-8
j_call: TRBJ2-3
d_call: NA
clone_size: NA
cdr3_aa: CASRKRLSTDTQYF
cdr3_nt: TGTGCCAGCAGGAAGCGGTTAAGCACAGATACGCAGTATTTT

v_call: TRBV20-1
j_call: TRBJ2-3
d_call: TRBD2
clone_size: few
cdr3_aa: CSAPKRGVDTQYF
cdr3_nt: TGCAGTGCTCCAAAGCGGGGAGTAGATACGCAGTATTTT

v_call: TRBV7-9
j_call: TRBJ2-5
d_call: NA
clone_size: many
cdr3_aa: CASSFAGLAVATQYF
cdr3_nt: TGTGCCAGCAGCTTTGCGGGCCTAGCAGTCGCGACCCAGTACTTC

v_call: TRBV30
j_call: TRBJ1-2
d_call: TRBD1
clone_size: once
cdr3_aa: CAWTYSGGIYSF
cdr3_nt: TGTGCCTGGACCTACTCAGGGGGGATCTACTCCTTC

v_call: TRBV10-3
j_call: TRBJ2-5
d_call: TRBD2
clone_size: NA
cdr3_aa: CAISEAAGGPTQYF
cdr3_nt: TGTGCCATCAGTGAGGCTGCGGGGGGACCGACCCAGTACTTC

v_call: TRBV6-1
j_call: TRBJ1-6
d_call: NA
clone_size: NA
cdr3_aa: CASSGPAPPLHF
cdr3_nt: TGTGCCAGCAGTGGTCCGGCACCACCCCTCCACTTT

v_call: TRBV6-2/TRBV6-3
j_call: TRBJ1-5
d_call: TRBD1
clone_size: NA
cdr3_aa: CASTNQATGLNQPQHF
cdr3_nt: TGTGCCAGCACGAACCAAGCGACAGGGCTCAATCAGCCCCAGCATTTT

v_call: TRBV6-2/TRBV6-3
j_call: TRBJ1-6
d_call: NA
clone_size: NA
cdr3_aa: CASSYVVGQSSYNSPLHF
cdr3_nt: TGTGCCAGCAGTTACGTGGTCGGGCAGAGCTCCTATAATTCACCCCTCCACTTT

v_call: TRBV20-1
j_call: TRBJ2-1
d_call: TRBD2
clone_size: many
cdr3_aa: CSASGLAGGGNEQFF
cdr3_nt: TGCAGTGCTAGTGGGCTAGCGGGAGGAGGCAATGAGCAGTTCTTC

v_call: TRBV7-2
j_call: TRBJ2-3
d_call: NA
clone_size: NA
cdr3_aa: CASSFYGSIDTQYF
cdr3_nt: TGTGCCAGCAGCTTTTACGGGAGCATAGATACGCAGTATTTT

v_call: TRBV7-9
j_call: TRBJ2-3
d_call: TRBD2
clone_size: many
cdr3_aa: CASSQGLAGPDTQYF
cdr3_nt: TGTGCCAGCAGCCAGGGACTAGCGGGCCCAGATACGCAGTATTTT

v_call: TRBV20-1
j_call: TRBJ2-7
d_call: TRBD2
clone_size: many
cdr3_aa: CSARDWLAGGPGYEQYF
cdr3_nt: TGCAGTGCTAGAGATTGGCTAGCGGGGGGGCCTGGTTACGAGCAGTACTTC

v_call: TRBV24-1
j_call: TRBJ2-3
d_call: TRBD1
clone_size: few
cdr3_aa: CATCAGTGAPDTQYF
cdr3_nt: TGTGCCACTTGCGCCGGGACAGGGGCCCCAGATACGCAGTATTTT

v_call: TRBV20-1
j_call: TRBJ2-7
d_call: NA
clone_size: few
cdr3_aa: CSAREDKKVNEQYF
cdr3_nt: TGCAGTGCTAGAGAGGACAAAAAAGTGAACGAGCAGTACTTC

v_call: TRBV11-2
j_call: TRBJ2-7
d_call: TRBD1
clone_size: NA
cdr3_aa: CASSILGDRAYEQYF
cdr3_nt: TGTGCCAGCAGCATTTTAGGGGACAGGGCCTACGAGCAGTACTTC

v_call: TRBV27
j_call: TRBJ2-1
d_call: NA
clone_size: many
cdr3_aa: CASSLAGTGYNEQFF
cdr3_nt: TGTGCCAGCAGTTTGGCAGGGACGGGATACAATGAGCAGTTCTTC

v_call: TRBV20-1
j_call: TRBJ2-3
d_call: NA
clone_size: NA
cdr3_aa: CSASPGHTQYF
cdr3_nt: TGCAGTGCTAGTCCCGGCCATACGCAGTATTTT

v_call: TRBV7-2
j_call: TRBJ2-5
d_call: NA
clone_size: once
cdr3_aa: CASSYRLNQETQYF
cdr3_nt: TGTGCCAGCAGTTACCGTCTAAACCAAGAGACCCAGTACTTC

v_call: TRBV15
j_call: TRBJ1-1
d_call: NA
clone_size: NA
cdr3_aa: CATSRGGGRRDTEAFF
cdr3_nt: TGTGCCACCAGCAGAGGCGGGGGCCGTAGGGACACTGAAGCTTTCTTT

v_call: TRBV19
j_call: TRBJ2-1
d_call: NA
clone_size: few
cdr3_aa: CASSTTPIGSYNEQFF
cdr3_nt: TGTGCCAGTAGTACGACCCCGATAGGATCCTACAATGAGCAGTTCTTC

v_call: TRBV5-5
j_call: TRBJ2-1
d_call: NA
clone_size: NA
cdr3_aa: CASSFRVAGEYNEQFF
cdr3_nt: TGTGCCAGCAGCTTCCGGGTCGCCGGGGAATACAATGAGCAGTTCTTC

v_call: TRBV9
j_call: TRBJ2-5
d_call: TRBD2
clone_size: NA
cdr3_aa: CASSVDSGRGETQYF
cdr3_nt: TGTGCCAGCAGCGTAGATAGCGGGAGAGGTGAGACCCAGTACTTC

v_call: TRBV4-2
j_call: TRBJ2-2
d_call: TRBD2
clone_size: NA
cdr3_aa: CASSQGLAGGDGELFF
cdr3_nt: TGTGCCAGCAGCCAGGGACTAGCGGGAGGGGATGGGGAGCTGTTTTTT

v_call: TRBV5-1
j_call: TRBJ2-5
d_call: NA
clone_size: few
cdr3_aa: CASSFTSWETQYF
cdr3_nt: TGCGCCAGCAGCTTTACTAGCTGGGAGACCCAGTACTTC

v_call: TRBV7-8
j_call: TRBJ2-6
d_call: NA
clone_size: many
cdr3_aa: CASSLEFRQTFGANVLTF
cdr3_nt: TGTGCCAGCAGCTTAGAATTCCGACAGACATTTGGGGCCAACGTCCTGACTTTC

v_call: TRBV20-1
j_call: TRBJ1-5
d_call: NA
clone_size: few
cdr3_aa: CSAREQGQPQHF
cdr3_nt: TGCAGTGCTAGAGAACAAGGTCAGCCCCAGCATTTT

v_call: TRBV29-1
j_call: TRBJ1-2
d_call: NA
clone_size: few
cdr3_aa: CSVDRWANYGYTF
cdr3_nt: TGCAGCGTTGACCGGTGGGCCAACTATGGCTACACCTTC

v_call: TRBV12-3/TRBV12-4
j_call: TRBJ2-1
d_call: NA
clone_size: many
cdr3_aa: CASSFGAYNEQFF
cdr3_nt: TGTGCCAGCAGTTTTGGTGCCTACAATGAGCAGTTCTTC

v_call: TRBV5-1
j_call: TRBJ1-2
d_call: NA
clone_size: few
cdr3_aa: CASSLAGAGEYGYTF
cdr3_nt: TGCGCCAGCAGCTTGGCCGGGGCAGGGGAATATGGCTACACCTTC

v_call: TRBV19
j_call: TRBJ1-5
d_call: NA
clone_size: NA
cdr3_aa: CASSSSGGGNQPQHF
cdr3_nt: TGTGCCAGTAGTTCCTCCGGTGGTGGCAATCAGCCCCAGCATTTT

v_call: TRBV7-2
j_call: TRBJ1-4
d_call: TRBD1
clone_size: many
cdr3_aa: CASSLGDRVTTNEKLFF
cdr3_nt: TGTGCCAGCAGCTTAGGGGACAGGGTGACGACTAATGAAAAACTGTTTTTT

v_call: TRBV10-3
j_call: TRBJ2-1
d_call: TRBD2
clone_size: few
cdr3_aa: CAVGWTSGKGEQFF
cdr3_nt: TGTGCCGTCGGTTGGACTAGCGGGAAAGGTGAGCAGTTCTTC

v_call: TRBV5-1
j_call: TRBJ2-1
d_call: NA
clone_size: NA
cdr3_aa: CASSLVGGVDEQFF
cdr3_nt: TGCGCCAGCAGCTTGGTAGGGGGGGTCGATGAGCAGTTCTTC

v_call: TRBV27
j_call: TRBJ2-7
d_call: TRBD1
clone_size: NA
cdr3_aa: CASSSVPGQGVSYEQYF
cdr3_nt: TGTGCCAGCAGTTCCGTCCCGGGACAGGGGGTCTCCTACGAGCAGTACTTC

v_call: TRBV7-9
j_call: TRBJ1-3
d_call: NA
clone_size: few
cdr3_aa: CASRKDISGNTIYF
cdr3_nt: TGTGCCAGCAGGAAGGACATCTCTGGAAACACCATATATTTT

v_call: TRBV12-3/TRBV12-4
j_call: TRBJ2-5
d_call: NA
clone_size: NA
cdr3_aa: CASNMGQTQYF
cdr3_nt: TGTGCCAGCAATATGGGGCAGACCCAGTACTTC

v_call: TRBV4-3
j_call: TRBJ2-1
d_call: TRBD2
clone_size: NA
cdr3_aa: CASSQEWSSGGAIYEQFF
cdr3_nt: TGCGCCAGCAGCCAAGAATGGAGTAGCGGGGGGGCCATCTATGAGCAGTTCTTC

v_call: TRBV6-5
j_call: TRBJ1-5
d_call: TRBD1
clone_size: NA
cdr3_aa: CASSYYKTGGVGQPQHF
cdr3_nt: TGTGCCAGCAGTTACTACAAAACAGGGGGCGTAGGACAGCCCCAGCATTTT

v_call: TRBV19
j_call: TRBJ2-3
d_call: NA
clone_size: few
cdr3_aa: CASSMTSPDTQYF
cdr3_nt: TGTGCCAGTAGTATGACCTCTCCAGATACGCAGTATTTT